The 27 T cell receptor beta chains presented below share a single source sample, sequenced in a study of blood T cell repertoires in COVID-19. Measured with immunoSEQ multiplex PCR; TCRdb has only the in-frame clones, and not every one. This table has some 250,000 clones, roughly 77% appearing once. Sequences were obtained from peripheral blood. The receptor source for this set is a woman aged 80 or over with acute or convalescent COVID-19.

This chain links TRBV5-1 with TRBJ1-1; D not certain. V lost 6 bases and J 5 bases, leaving 14 bases between the germline ends. The CDR3 runs 13 residues. Germline V lookup: CDR1 SGHRS, CDR2 YFSETQ. This chain's CDR3 is CASNLGSRTEAFF. The DNA of the CDR3 is TGCGCCAGCAATTTGGGCTCACGGACTGAAGCTTTCTTT.

The V gene is TRBV5-6, the J gene TRBJ1-2; 7 nucleotides agree with TRBD1. V lost 4 bases to trimming and J lost 9 bases; unmatched junction nucleotides: 6. The germline CDR1 and CDR2 sequences are SGHDT and YYEEEE. The CDR3 spans 12 residues. The CDR3 is CASSLNRGSYTF. CDR3 nucleotides: TGTGCCAGCAGCCTAAACAGGGGAAGCTACACCTTC.

The rearrangement joins TRBV5-6 to TRBJ2-7; maybe TRBD2 (6 bases). CDR3 size: 14 residues. Looked up from germline, CDR1 is SGHDT and CDR2 is YYEEEE. Trimming cost V 4 bases and J 3 bases, with 14 bases left between them. The CDR3 reads CASSATGLNYEQYF. The DNA of the CDR3 is TGTGCCAGCAGCGCAACGGGACTTAACTACGAGCAGTACTTC.

The chain joins TRBV5-1 to TRBJ2-7; a weak D match, TRBD1 (5 bases). V shed 1 base and J shed 0 bases, with 11 bases lying between them. The CDR3 has 15 amino acids. Germline loops: CDR1 SGHRS, CDR2 YFSETQ. The CDR3 coding sequence is TGCGCCAGCAGCTTGATCCCGACAGCCTCCTACGAGCAGTACTTC. Translating gives CASSLIPTASYEQYF.

The V call is TRBV4-1, the J call TRBJ2-7, with TRBD2 matching over 14 bases. From germline, CDR1 is MGHRA and CDR2 YSYEKL. The CDR3 is made up of 19 amino acids. J lost 2 bases, V lost 1 base, and 10 bases had no gene match. In DNA, the CDR3 is TGCGCCAGCAGCCAAGTCGCGGGACTAGCGGGAGTGGATACCTACGAGCAGTACTTC. This translates into CASSQVAGLAGVDTYEQYF.

V gene TRBV19 combines with J gene TRBJ1-2, with TRBD1 matching 7 bases. CDR1 LNHDA and CDR2 SQIVND come from the germline V gene (reference sequence). With 6 bases clipped from V and 4 bases from J, the junction kept 11 bases outside the gene matches. The CDR3 loop spans 15 amino acids. This chain's CDR3 is CASSTHTGVSYGYTF. Written as DNA, the CDR3 is TGTGCCAGTAGCACCCATACAGGGGTTAGCTATGGCTACACCTTC.

The chain has TRBV18 and TRBJ1-3; a weak D match, TRBD1 (6 bases). The CDR3 spans 16 residues. The V end was cut by 6 bases, the J end by 0 bases, with 15 bases between. CDR1 and CDR2 from the germline V gene are KGHSH and LQKENI. The CDR3 nucleotides are TGTGCCAGCTCCCTTATACAGGGTCGCTCTGGAAACACCATATATTTT. This translates into CASSLIQGRSGNTIYF.

The chain carries TRBV12-5 and TRBJ1-2, with TRBD1 identical over 7 bases. Germline V gene data show CDR1 as LGHNT and CDR2 as FRNRAP. The CDR3 sequence is 14 residues long. Trimming at V came to 4 bases and at J to 7 bases, leaving 9 bases not matched to a gene. CDR3 sequence: CASGSFLQGSGYTF. The DNA for the CDR3 is TGTGCTAGTGGTTCATTTCTACAGGGGTCTGGCTACACCTTC.

This sequence joins TRBV5-1 and TRBJ2-3; 10 positions agree with TRBD1. With 4 bases clipped from V and 2 bases from J, the junction kept 4 bases outside the gene matches. The CDR3 runs 15 residues. Germline CDR1 and CDR2: SGHRS and YFSETQ. Here the CDR3 reads CASSGGTGVTDTQYF. The CDR3 coding sequence is TGCGCCAGCAGCGGCGGGACAGGGGTCACAGATACGCAGTATTTT.

The V and J genes are TRBV4-1 and TRBJ1-5, with a possible D match to TRBD1 (5 bases). Between the trimmed V and J ends, which lost 1 base and 4 bases, there was a span of 20 bases. Per germline, CDR1 MGHRA and CDR2 YSYEKL. The CDR3 sequence is 18 residues long. The CDR3, as DNA: TGCGCCAGCAGCCAAGCAAGCGGGGGGTCAGCAAGGAATCAGCCCCAGCATTTT. The encoded protein is CASSQASGGSARNQPQHF.

The chain links TRBV9 to TRBJ2-1; 15 nucleotides match TRBD2. The CDR3 extends over 18 amino acids. The J segment lost 4 bases and the V segment lost 1 base, leaving 6 bases of the junction unmatched. Germline CDR1 and CDR2: SGDLS and YYNGEE. The DNA for the CDR3 is TGTGCCAGCAGCGTACAGGGACTAGCGGGGGGCGGATACAATGAGCAGTTCTTC. Protein: CASSVQGLAGGGYNEQFF.

V usage is TRBV19 and J usage is TRBJ2-3; 7 nucleotides match TRBD1. The germline V gene encodes CDR1 LNHDA and CDR2 SQIVND (reference sequence). V lost 5 bases to trimming and J lost 3 bases; unmatched junction nucleotides: 8. The CDR3 covers 15 residues. CDR3: CASSLQGRRTDTQYF. The DNA of the CDR3 is TGTGCCAGTAGTTTACAGGGGCGGAGGACAGATACGCAGTATTTT.

CDR3 in DNA: TGTGCCAGCAGCTTAGGGACAGGGGTGGATTCCGGGGAGCTGTTTTTT. Translated, it gives CASSLGTGVDSGELFF. J is TRBJ2-2 and V is TRBV11-3, with TRBD1 matching 9 bases. The CDR3 has 16 residues. Trimming took 1 base from V and 6 from J; bases not matched to a gene: 6. Germline V CDR1 and CDR2: SGHNT, YENEEA.

This clone was seen a single time. The rearrangement links TRBV3-1 (or the pseudogene TRBV3-2) to TRBJ1-2; 10 nucleotides line up with TRBD1. The CDR3 runs 16 residues. The V segment lost 2 bases and the J segment 5 bases; nucleotides outside the gene matches: 8. In germline, CDR1 is LGHDT, CDR2 YNNKEL (reference sequence). In DNA, the CDR3 is TGTGCCAGCAGCCAAAACGCCGGGACAGGGGTATATGGCTACACCTTC. This encodes CASSQNAGTGVYGYTF.

The genes are TRBV10-2 and TRBJ1-2, with D possibly being TRBD1 (6 bases). The CDR3 is made up of 14 amino acids. V was pared by 2 bases and J by 5 bases, with 12 bases between. The V gene's germline CDR1 is WSHSY and CDR2 SAAADI. CDR3 DNA: TGCGCCAGCAGTGAGGAGAGGGGGAATTATGGCTACACCTTC. This translates into CASSEERGNYGYTF.

The rearrangement uses TRBV12-3 or TRBV12-4 and TRBJ1-1; no firm D call. Trimming stripped 3 bases from V and 6 bases from J, with 11 bases between. This CDR3 comprises 13 residues. The CDR3 coding sequence is TGTGCCAGCAGTTTGGGGAGTAGCGCTGAAGCTTTCTTT. Residues: CASSLGSSAEAFF.

The CDR3 DNA follows: TGCGCCAGCAGCGCACAGGGGGTCGATACGCAGTATTTT. Translated: CASSAQGVDTQYF. The chain employs TRBV5-1 and TRBJ2-3; the match to TRBD1 covers 8 bases. The junction had 4 bases not matched to a gene; V was cut back by 4 bases and J by 6 bases. The CDR3 runs to 13 residues. CDR1 is SGHRS and CDR2 is YFSETQ in the germline V gene.

The CDR3 DNA reads TGTGCCAGCAGCCGCGCGGGAAATCTTAACACCGGGGAGCTGTTTTTT. Protein: CASSRAGNLNTGELFF. The chain recombines TRBV3-1 (or the pseudogene TRBV3-2) with TRBJ2-2; the D gene is possibly TRBD2 (6 bases). Trimming took 4 bases from V and 2 from J, leaving 14 bases between them. There are 16 residues in the CDR3. Germline assignment: CDR1 LGHDT and CDR2 YNNKEL (reference sequence).

V usage is TRBV6-6 and J usage is TRBJ2-1; 9 bases line up with TRBD2. CDR1 is MNHNY, CDR2 SVGAGI, per germline (reference sequence). The CDR3 length is 15 residues. Unmatched junction bases numbered 2, after V lost 5 bases and J lost 0 bases. The CDR3 DNA is TGTGCCAGCAGTAATAGCGGGAGCTCCTACAATGAGCAGTTCTTC. Protein product: CASSNSGSSYNEQFF.

This clone has just a few counts. The J gene is TRBJ2-1, the V gene TRBV2; D remains unclear. This CDR3 comprises 11 residues. Trimming left V 3 bases short and J 15 bases short, with 12 bases between. Germline V gene sequence: CDR1 SNHLY, CDR2 FYNNEI. CDR3 bases: TGTGCCAGCAGTGATGAGACACAGCCGTTCTTC. The encoded protein is CASSDETQPFF. Using reference TRBV2 and TRBJ2-1 for the parts outside the CDR3, the full variable domain is EPEVTQTPSHQVTQMGQEVILRCVPISNHLYFYWYRQILGQKVEFLVSFYNNEISEKSEIFDDQFSVERPDGSNFTLKIRSTKLEDSAMYFCASSDETQPFFGPGTRLTVL.

This clone occurred a few times. This sequence joins TRBV27 and TRBJ2-3; TRBD2 aligns across 12 bases. Trimming took 8 bases from V and 3 from J; bases not matched to a gene: 6. The CDR3 totals 15 residues. CDR1 and CDR2 (germline): MNHEY, SMNVEV (reference sequence). The CDR3 sequence: CASRTGTSGTDTQYF. The CDR3 DNA reads TGTGCCAGCCGAACCGGGACTAGCGGGACAGATACGCAGTATTTT.

The gene calls are TRBV7-3 and TRBJ2-5; 9 positions match TRBD2. This CDR3 region has 16 residues. Per the germline V gene, CDR1 is SGHTA and CDR2 is FQGTGA. The ends lost 5 bases at V and 4 bases at J; junction bases unmatched: 11. DNA of the CDR3: TGTGCCAGCAGCCTCGGACTAGCGAGGGGCGGAGAGACCCAGTACTTC. It is translated as CASSLGLARGGETQYF.

This CDR3 reads CSGLAGGRLTDTQYF. The DNA of the CDR3 is TGCAGCGGACTAGCGGGGGGGCGGTTGACAGATACGCAGTATTTT. The J gene is TRBJ2-3, the V gene TRBV29-1; 14 nucleotides match TRBD2. CDR3 length: 15 amino acids. V was clipped by 7 bases and J by 3 bases; unmatched bases: 6. CDR1 and CDR2 (germline): SQVTM, ANQGSEA.

The V call is TRBV15, the J call TRBJ2-5, with 9 bases lining up with TRBD1. The CDR3 loop spans 14 amino acids. Germline V gives CDR1 LNHNV, CDR2 YYDKDF (reference sequence). The ends lost 3 bases at V and 5 bases at J; junction bases unmatched: 4. The CDR3 sequence is CATSRTGGVETQYF. CDR3 bases: TGTGCCACCAGCAGGACAGGGGGGGTGGAGACCCAGTACTTC. The whole variable domain, remainder taken from reference TRBV15 and TRBJ2-5, is DAMVIQNPRYQVTQFGKPVTLSCSQTLNHNVMYWYQQKSSQAPKLLFHYYDKDFNNEADTPDNFQSRRPNTSFCFLDIRSPGLGDTAMYLCATSRTGGVETQYFGPGTRLLVL.

The V and J genes are TRBV6-1 and TRBJ2-7, with 11 bases aligning to TRBD2. The V segment lost 3 bases and the J segment 2 bases; nucleotides outside the gene matches: 3. Per the germline V gene, CDR1 is MNHNS and CDR2 is SASEGT. This CDR3 has 15 amino acids. CDR3 bases: TGTGCCAGCAGTGACACTAGCGGGGGTACCTACGAGCAGTACTTC. As protein: CASSDTSGGTYEQYF.

The rearrangement joins TRBV5-4 to TRBJ2-1; TRBD2 might be the D (5 bases). Germline loops: CDR1 SGHNT, CDR2 YYREEE (reference sequence). V was pared by 3 bases and J by 6 bases, with 10 bases between. The CDR3 has 13 amino acids. The CDR3 loop is CASSSRTGNEQFF. In nucleotides, the CDR3 is TGTGCCAGCAGCTCCCGGACTGGCAATGAGCAGTTCTTC.

Only a few counts were recorded for this clone. The chain is built from TRBV15 and TRBJ2-6; D remains unclear. Germline lookup yields CDR1 LNHNV and CDR2 YYDKDF (reference sequence). The CDR3 is made up of 17 amino acids. Trimming removed 0 bases from V and 2 bases from J, with 11 bases in between. The CDR3 nucleotides read TGTGCCACCAGCAGAGAGCCCAGGCCGGCTGGGGCCAACGTCCTGACTTTC. Encoded protein: CATSREPRPAGANVLTF.